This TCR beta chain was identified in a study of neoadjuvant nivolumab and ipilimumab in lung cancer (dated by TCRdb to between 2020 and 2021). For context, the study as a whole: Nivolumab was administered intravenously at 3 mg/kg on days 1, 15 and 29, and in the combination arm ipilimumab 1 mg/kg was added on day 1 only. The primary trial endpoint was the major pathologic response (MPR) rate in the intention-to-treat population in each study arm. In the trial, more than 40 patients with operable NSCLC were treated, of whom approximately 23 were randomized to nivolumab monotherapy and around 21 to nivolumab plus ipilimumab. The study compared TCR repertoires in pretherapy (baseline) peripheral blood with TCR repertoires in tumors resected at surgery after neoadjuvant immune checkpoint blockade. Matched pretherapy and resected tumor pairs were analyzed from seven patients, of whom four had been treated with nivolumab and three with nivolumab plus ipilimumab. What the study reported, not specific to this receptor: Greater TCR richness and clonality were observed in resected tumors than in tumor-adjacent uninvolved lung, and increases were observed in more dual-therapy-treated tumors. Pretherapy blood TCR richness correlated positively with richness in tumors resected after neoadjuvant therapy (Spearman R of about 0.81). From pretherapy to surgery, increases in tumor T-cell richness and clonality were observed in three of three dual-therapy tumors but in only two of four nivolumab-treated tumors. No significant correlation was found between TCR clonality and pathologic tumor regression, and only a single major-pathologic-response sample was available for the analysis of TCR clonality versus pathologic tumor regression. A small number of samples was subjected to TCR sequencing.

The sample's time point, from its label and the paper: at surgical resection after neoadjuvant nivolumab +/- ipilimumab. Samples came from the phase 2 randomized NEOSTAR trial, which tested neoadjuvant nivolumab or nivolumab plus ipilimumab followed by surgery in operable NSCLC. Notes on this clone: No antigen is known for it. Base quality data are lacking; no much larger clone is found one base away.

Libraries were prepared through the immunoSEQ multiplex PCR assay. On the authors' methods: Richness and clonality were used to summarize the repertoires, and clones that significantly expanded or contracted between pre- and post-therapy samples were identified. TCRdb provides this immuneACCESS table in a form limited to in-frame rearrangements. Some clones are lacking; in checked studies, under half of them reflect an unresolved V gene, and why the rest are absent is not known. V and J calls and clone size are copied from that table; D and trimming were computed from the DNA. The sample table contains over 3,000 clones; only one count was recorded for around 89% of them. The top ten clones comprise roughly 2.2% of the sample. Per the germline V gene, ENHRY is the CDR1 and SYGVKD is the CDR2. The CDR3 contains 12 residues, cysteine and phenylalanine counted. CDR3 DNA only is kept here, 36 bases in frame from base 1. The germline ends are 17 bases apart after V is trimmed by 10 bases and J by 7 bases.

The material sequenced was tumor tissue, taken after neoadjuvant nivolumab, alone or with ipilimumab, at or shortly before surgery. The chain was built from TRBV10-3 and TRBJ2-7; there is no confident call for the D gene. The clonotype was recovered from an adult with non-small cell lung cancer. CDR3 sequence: CATSPEYREQYF. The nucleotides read TGTGCCACCTCCCCCGAATATAGGGAGCAGTACTTC.